Only a few counts were recorded for the clone carrying this T cell receptor beta chain. Its antigen is currently unknown. The sample originates from a study of cytomegalovirus exposure and HLA in healthy donors. This PCR relied on a set of 60 Vbeta primers and 13 Jbeta primers. Using immunoSEQ multiplex PCR, the repertoire was profiled, and TCRdb retains in-frame clones only, with some absent. This sample has 60,000 to 70,000 clones; more than 75% occur once, and the top ten carry 7.8%. Germline V gene sequence: CDR1 LNHDA, CDR2 SQIVND (reference sequence). This CDR3 contains 14 residues. J lost 8 bases, V lost 7 bases, and 8 bases had no gene match. Each of the donors was a healthy bone marrow donor. Whereas donors were nominally healthy upon sampling, unrecorded immune exposures were probable. Overall study findings and caveats: CMV serostatus stood as the only immune exposure information on hand.

This sequence was found in a young man in good health and CMV-seropositive. The material sequenced was PBMCs. The rearrangement joins TRBV19 to TRBJ1-4; the match to TRBD1 covers 9 bases. The CDR3: CASTGTGLREKLFF. CDR3 sequence (DNA): TGTGCCAGTACCGGGACAGGGTTGAGGGAAAAACTGTTTTTT. Variable domain in full (rest from reference TRBV19 and TRBJ1-4): DGGITQSPKYLFRKEGQNVTLSCEQNLNHDAMYWYRQDPGQGLRLIYYSQIVNDFQKGDIAEGYSVSREKKESFPLTVTSAQKNPTAFYLCASTGTGLREKLFFGSGTQLSVL.